The 23 T cell receptor beta chains below were found in one sample sequenced in a study of regulatory T cells in long-lasting Graves disease. Construction of the TCR beta libraries employed iRepertoire HTBI primers in conjunction with Arm-PCR of CDR3 regions. TCRdb re-derived calls from the multiplex PCR reads in MiXCR, one entry per CDR3 protein. The sample yields fewer than 650,000 distinct CDR3 sequences, approximately 15% seen once. Stated time point: newly diagnosed GD, antithyroid drugs for less than 3 months. RNA extracted from PBMCs served as the sequencing template. These records were also assigned to another study, of T cells in Graves' hyperthyroidism and ophthalmopathy.

Sequencing was performed on peripheral blood mononuclear cells (PBMCs), taken at new diagnosis, from a patient treated with antithyroid drugs. The receptors here all came from a young woman with Graves disease.

With regard to this clonotype: At one end the junction does not follow the germline gene, possibly because of a read error. CDR3 nucleotides: TGTGCCAGCTTACCACGAGAGGGTGTCACTGAAGCTTTCTTT. This gives the protein CASLPREGVTEAFF. The chain carries TRBV18 and TRBJ1-1; D is unclear. In germline, CDR1 is KGHSH, CDR2 LQKENI. The CDR3 has 14 residues.

This clonotype has only one observation. The chain combines TRBV10-1 with TRBJ2-3; D may correspond to TRBD1 or TRBD2 (5 bases each). The CDR3 covers 15 residues. Germline V lookup: CDR1 WNHNN, CDR2 SYGVQD (reference sequence). The V gene lost 4 bases and the J gene lost 1 base, with 12 bases spanning the gap. CDR3 in DNA: TGCGCCAGCAGTGCTAGGGTGGGGGGCACAGATACGCAGTATTTT. Amino acid sequence: CASSARVGGTDTQYF.

This clonotype was seen ten or more times. The V and J genes are TRBV7-8 and TRBJ2-7; D is perhaps TRBD1 (5 bases). The V gene lost 5 bases and the J gene lost 6 bases, with 14 bases spanning the gap. Germline V lookup: CDR1 SGHVS, CDR2 FQNEAQ. The CDR3 spans 13 residues. The CDR3, as DNA: TGTGCCAGCAGCCGACAGAGATCGGTCGAGCAGTACTTC. Its protein is CASSRQRSVEQYF.

The J gene is TRBJ1-6, the V gene TRBV4-1; a possible D gene is TRBD1 (5 bases). CDR3 length equals 17 residues. Germline CDR1 is MGHRA and CDR2 is YSYEKL. V was trimmed by 0 bases and J by 11 bases, leaving 20 bases between them. The CDR3: CASSQDANLGQSTPLHF. CDR3 DNA sequence: TGCGCCAGCAGCCAAGACGCTAACCTGGGGCAGAGCACACCCCTCCACTTT.

There are many counts of this clonotype. V is TRBV2 and J is TRBJ1-2; D gene unclear. The germline CDR1 and CDR2 sequences are SNHLY and FYNNEI. The CDR3 contains 10 residues. The CDR3 sequence is CASREVGYTF. Here the CDR3 DNA reads TGTGCAAGCCGGGAGGTTGGCTACACCTTC. Complete variable domain (other parts from reference TRBV2 and TRBJ1-2): EPEVTQTPSHQVTQMGQEVILRCVPISNHLYFYWYRQILGQKVEFLVSFYNNEISEKSEIFDDQFSVERPDGSNFTLKIRSTKLEDSAMYFCASREVGYTFGSGTRLTVV.

This clonotype was seen ten or more times. This chain connects TRBV5-1 to TRBJ2-3, with D unresolved. The germline V gene has CDR1 SGHRS and CDR2 YFSETQ. The CDR3 is 13 residues long. The V end lost 5 bases, the J end lost 0 bases, and 7 bases lay between the germline ends. The CDR3 DNA follows: TGCGCCAGCAGGCAGGCGAGCACAGATACGCAGTATTTT. Protein sequence: CASRQASTDTQYF.

Here the CDR3 reads CASSSLTSNEQFF. The CDR3 region has the DNA TGTGCCAGCAGCTCATTAACCAGTAATGAGCAGTTCTTC. The genes are TRBV7-9 and TRBJ2-1, with D uncertain. Germline CDR1 reads SEHNR; CDR2 reads FQNEAQ (reference sequence). The CDR3 sequence is 13 residues long. With 4 bases removed from V and 7 bases from J, the gap between germline ends came to 11 bases.

The chain couples TRBV19 to TRBJ2-4, with TRBD2 matching over 9 bases. The CDR3 extends over 14 amino acids. Trimming took 8 bases from V and 7 from J; bases not matched to a gene: 9. Per the germline V gene, CDR1 is LNHDA and CDR2 is SQIVND (reference sequence). The CDR3 region is CASRVAGAGNIQYF. CDR3 bases: TGTGCCAGTCGCGTAGCGGGAGCTGGTAACATTCAGTACTTC.

The table lists this clonotype with many counts. The chain combines TRBV28 with TRBJ1-2; TRBD1 matches at 11 bases. This CDR3 has 15 amino acids. With V trimmed by 6 bases and J by 4 bases, 7 bases remained unmatched. The germline V gene encodes CDR1 MDHEN and CDR2 SYDVKM. This CDR3 reads CASRAGTGGFYGYTF. The CDR3 region has the DNA TGTGCCAGCAGGGCGGGGACAGGGGGTTTCTATGGCTACACCTTC.

Concerning this clonotype itself: A much larger clone is a single base away; this may be a read error. The genes are TRBV12-3 or TRBV12-4 and TRBJ1-5, with D maybe TRBD1 (6 bases). The CDR3 sequence is 17 residues long. The CDR3 sequence: CTSSYGPQGTGNQPQHF. The CDR3 DNA reads as TGTACCAGCAGTTACGGCCCACAGGGTACGGGCAATCAGCCCCAGCATTTT.

The sample holds many counts of this clonotype. The chain carries TRBV15 and TRBJ2-7; possible D gene TRBD1, 7 bases. V lost 0 bases, J lost 4 bases, and 22 bases lay in between. This CDR3 region has 18 residues. Germline-derived CDR1 and CDR2 are LNHNV and YYDKDF (reference sequence). CDR3 DNA sequence: TGTGCCACCAGCAGAGAACAGGGGATTAGCGGACAAGGATACGAGCAGTACTTC. Residues: CATSREQGISGQGYEQYF.

The chain links TRBV29-1 to TRBJ2-2, with 13 bases matching TRBD2. J was trimmed by 10 bases and V by 7 bases; bases with no gene match: 15. The CDR3 has 16 amino acids. Germline V gives CDR1 SQVTM, CDR2 ANQGSEA. The chain's CDR3 is CSGLYNQGTSGTELFF. The CDR3, as DNA: TGCAGCGGCCTATACAACCAGGGGACTAGCGGGACGGAGCTGTTTTTT.

This clonotype turned up a few times. This chain connects TRBV27 to TRBJ2-1; 10 bases are shared with TRBD2. The V gene's germline CDR1 is MNHEY and CDR2 SMNVEV (reference sequence). The CDR3 sequence is 15 residues long. With 9 bases clipped from V and 5 bases from J, the junction kept 10 bases outside the gene matches. CDR3 amino acids: CASTSGRALHNEQFF. The CDR3 DNA follows: TGTGCCAGTACAAGCGGGAGGGCCCTCCACAATGAGCAGTTCTTC.

This clonotype was detected ten times or more. The chain couples TRBV11-1 to TRBJ2-7; 9 bases align to TRBD1. CDR1 SGHAT and CDR2 FQDESV come from the germline V gene (reference sequence). The length of the CDR3 is 14 residues. V trimming: 5 bases; J trimming: 7 bases; junction bases outside the gene matches: 9. DNA for the CDR3: TGTGCCAGCAGCCTCGGGACAGGGCTTCAGGAGCAGTACTTC. This codes for CASSLGTGLQEQYF.

This clonotype was observed a handful of times. The chain links TRBV7-2 to TRBJ1-5, with D tentatively TRBD1 (5 bases). The V gene lost 5 bases and the J gene lost 5 bases, with 16 bases spanning the gap. CDR3 length: 15 amino acids. CDR1 and CDR2 (germline): SGHTA, FQGNSA. In nucleotides, the CDR3 is TGTGCCAGCAGCCCTCGGGGGACGACGGATCAGCCCCAGCATTTT. Residues: CASSPRGTTDQPQHF.

The genes are TRBV9 and TRBJ2-1; D is uncertain. Trimming cost V 3 bases and J 7 bases, with 11 bases left between them. In germline, CDR1 is SGDLS, CDR2 YYNGEE. There are 13 residues in the CDR3. CDR3: CASSENFGNEQFF. The CDR3 DNA sequence: TGTGCCAGCAGCGAAAACTTCGGAAATGAGCAGTTCTTC.

This clonotype has ten or more counts. The J gene is TRBJ1-4, the V gene TRBV28; no definite D call. V gave up 6 bases and J gave up 4 bases, with 6 bases separating them. This CDR3 comprises 12 residues. From germline, CDR1 is MDHEN and CDR2 SYDVKM. CDR3 nucleotides: TGTGCCAGCAGACGCCTTAATGAAAAACTGTTTTTT. Translated: CASRRLNEKLFF.

In this sample, this clonotype turned up many times. The V call is TRBV6-2 or TRBV6-3, the J call TRBJ2-1; 7 bases fit TRBD2. This CDR3 contains 15 residues. Germline CDR1 and CDR2: MNHEY and SVGEGT. The junction had 11 bases not matched to a gene; V was cut back by 2 bases and J by 10 bases. Written as DNA, the CDR3 is TGTGCCAGCAGTTACGCGTGGACTAGTTTAAGCGAGCAGTTCTTC. It codes for CASSYAWTSLSEQFF.

This clonotype was picked up many times. The V call is TRBV5-1, the J call TRBJ1-2, with D perhaps TRBD1 (6 bases). Trimming removed 7 bases at V and 3 bases at J, with 7 bases between. Germline V CDR1 and CDR2: SGHRS, YFSETQ. CDR3 length: 11 residues. The CDR3 is CASRGHYGYTF. The CDR3 DNA sequence: TGCGCCAGCCGGGGGCACTATGGCTACACCTTC.

Concerning this clonotype itself: A much larger clone differs by one base, so this may be a read error. The chain recombines TRBV3-1 with TRBJ2-3, with TRBD2 matching over 11 bases. The germline V gene encodes CDR1 LGHDT and CDR2 YNNKEL (reference sequence). This CDR3 spans 18 amino acids. As DNA, the CDR3 is TGTGCCGGCAGCCAAAAGATGTCTAGCGGGAGGACCACAGATACGCAGTATTTT. Translation: CAGSQKMSSGRTTDTQYF.

The chain has TRBV11-3 and TRBJ1-6, with D uncertain. The CDR3 is made up of 14 amino acids. Per the germline V gene, CDR1 is SGHNT and CDR2 is YENEEA. Trimming cost V 3 bases and J 7 bases, with 10 bases left between them. CDR3 loop: CASSFGGNNSPLHF. The CDR3 DNA sequence: TGTGCCAGCAGCTTTGGAGGGAACAATTCACCCCTCCACTTT.

In its sample, this clonotype was seen many times. The V gene is TRBV7-9, the J gene TRBJ2-3; TRBD2 matches at 10 bases. The germline CDR1 and CDR2 sequences are SEHNR and FQNEAQ (reference sequence). The V and J ends lost 5 bases and 1 base, in that order; junction bases with no gene match: 6. The CDR3 totals 16 residues. CDR3 protein: CASSQGLAGGTDTQYF. CDR3 coding DNA: TGTGCCAGCAGCCAAGGGCTAGCGGGAGGCACAGATACGCAGTATTTT. Drawing the rest from reference TRBV7-9 and TRBJ2-3, the complete variable domain is DTGVSQNPRHKITKRGQNVTFRCDPISEHNRLYWYRQTLGQGPEFLTYFQNEAQLEKSRLLSDRFSAERPKGSFSTLEIQRTEQGDSAMYLCASSQGLAGGTDTQYFGPGTRLTVL.

This clonotype was counted a single time. This may stem from a read error, because a much larger clone lies one nucleotide away. The chain combines TRBV5-1 with TRBJ2-7; D gene ambiguous. Trimming took off 3 bases at V and 0 bases at J, with 10 bases between the two ends. The germline V gene has CDR1 SGHRS and CDR2 YFSETQ. The CDR3 extends over 14 amino acids. The CDR3 here is CASSCQRLSYEQYF. The CDR3 nucleotides read TGCGCCAGCAGCTGCCAAAGACTCTCCTACGAGCAGTACTTC.